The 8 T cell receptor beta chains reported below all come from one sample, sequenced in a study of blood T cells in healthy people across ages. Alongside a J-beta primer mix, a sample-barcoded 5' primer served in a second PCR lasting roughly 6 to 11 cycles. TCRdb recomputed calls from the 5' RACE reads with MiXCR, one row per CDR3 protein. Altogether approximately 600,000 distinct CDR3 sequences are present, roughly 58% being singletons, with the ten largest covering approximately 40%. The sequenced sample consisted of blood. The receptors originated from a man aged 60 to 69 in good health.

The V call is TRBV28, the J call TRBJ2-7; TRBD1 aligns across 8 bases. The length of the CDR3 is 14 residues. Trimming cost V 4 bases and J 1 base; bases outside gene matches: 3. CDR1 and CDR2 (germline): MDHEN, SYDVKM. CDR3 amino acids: CASSSGGKSYEQYF. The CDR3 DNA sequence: TGTGCCAGCAGTTCAGGGGGCAAGTCCTACGAGCAGTACTTC.

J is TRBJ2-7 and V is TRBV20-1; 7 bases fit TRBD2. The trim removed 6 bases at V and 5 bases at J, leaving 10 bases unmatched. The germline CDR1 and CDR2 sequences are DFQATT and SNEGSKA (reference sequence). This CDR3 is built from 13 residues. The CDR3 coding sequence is TGCAGTGCCCCCCTGGGGGGGTCGGACGAGCAGTACTTC. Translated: CSAPLGGSDEQYF.

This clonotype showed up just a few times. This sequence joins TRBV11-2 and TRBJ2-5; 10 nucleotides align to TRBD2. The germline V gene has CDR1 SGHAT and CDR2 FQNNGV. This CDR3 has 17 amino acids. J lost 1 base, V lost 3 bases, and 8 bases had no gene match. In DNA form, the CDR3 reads TGTGCCAGCAGCTTCGGAGTAGCGGGGGGCTTCCAAGAGACCCAGTACTTC. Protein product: CASSFGVAGGFQETQYF.

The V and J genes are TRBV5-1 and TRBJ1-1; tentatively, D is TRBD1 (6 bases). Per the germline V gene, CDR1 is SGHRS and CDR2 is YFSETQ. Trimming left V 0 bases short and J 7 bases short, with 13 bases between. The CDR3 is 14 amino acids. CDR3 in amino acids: CASSLEGGNGEAFF. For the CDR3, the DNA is TGCGCCAGCAGCTTGGAAGGGGGGAACGGTGAAGCTTTCTTT. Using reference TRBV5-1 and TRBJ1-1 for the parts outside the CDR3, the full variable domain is KAGVTQTPRYLIKTRGQQVTLSCSPISGHRSVSWYQQTPGQGLQFLFEYFSETQRNKGNFPGRFSGRQFSNSRSEMNVSTLELGDSALYLCASSLEGGNGEAFFGQGTRLTVV.

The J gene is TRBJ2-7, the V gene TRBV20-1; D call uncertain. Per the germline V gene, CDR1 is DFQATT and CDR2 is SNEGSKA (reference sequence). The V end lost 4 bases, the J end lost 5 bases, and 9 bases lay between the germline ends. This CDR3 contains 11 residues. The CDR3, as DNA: TGCAGTGCTATGGTAGTTAACGAGCAGTACTTC. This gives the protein CSAMVVNEQYF.

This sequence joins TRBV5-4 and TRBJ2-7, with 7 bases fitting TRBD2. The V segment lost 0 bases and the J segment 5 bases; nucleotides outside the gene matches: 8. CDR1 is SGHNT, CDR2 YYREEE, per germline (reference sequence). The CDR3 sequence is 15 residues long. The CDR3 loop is CASSLDPGSGNEQYF. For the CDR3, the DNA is TGTGCCAGCAGCTTGGACCCGGGAAGCGGGAACGAGCAGTACTTC.

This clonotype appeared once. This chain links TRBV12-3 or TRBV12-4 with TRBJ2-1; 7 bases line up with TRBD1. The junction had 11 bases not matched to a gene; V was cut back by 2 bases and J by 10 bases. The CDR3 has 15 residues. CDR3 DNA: TGTGCCAGCAGTTTAAGGGCCGGGACAGCCATCGAGCAGTTCTTC. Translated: CASSLRAGTAIEQFF.

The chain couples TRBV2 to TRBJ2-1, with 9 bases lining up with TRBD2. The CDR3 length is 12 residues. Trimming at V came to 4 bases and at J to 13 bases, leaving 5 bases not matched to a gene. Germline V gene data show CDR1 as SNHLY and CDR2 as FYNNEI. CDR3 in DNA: TGTGCCAGCAGTGCCGAGCGGGGGGCCCAGTTCTTC. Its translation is CASSAERGAQFF.